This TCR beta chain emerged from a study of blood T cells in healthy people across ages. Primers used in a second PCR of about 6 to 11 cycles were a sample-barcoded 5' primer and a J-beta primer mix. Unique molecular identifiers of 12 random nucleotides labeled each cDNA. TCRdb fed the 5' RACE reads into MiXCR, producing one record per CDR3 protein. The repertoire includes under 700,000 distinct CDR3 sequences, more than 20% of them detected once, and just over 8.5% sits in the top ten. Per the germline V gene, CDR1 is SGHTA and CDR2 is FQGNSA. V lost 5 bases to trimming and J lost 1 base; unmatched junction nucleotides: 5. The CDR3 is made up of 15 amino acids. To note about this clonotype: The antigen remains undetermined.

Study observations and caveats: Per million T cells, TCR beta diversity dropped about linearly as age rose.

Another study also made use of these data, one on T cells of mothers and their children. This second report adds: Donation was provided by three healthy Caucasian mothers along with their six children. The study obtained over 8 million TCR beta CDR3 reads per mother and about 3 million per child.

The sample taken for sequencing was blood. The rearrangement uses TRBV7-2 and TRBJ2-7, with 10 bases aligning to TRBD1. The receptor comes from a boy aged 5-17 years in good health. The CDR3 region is CASSIRQGASYEQYF. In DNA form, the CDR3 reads TGTGCCAGCAGCATTAGACAGGGGGCGTCCTACGAGCAGTACTTC.